This T cell receptor beta chain was captured in a study of CD4+ T cells in melanoma. Generated by immunoSEQ multiplex PCR, the TCRdb table keeps only in-frame clones and is missing some. Of roughly 50,000 clones listed, 89% were seen once; the top ten hold approximately 10%. Study outcomes and limitations: Neoantigen-specific CD4+ T cells in melanoma reportedly had diverse differentiation states. CD8+ T cell, macrophage and B cell function reportedly correlated with neoantigen-specific CD4+ T cells.

On this clone: Its matching antigen is unknown.

J was trimmed by 4 bases and V by 6 bases; bases with no gene match: 11. Germline V gene data show CDR1 as SQVTM and CDR2 as ANQGSEA. This CDR3 spans 15 amino acids. Sequencing was performed on peripheral blood. The clonotype comes from a human donor with melanoma. The chain carries TRBV29-1 and TRBJ2-7; TRBD1 aligns across 11 bases. The CDR3 coding sequence is TGCAGCGTGAATCAACCGGGACAGGGGGGATACGAGCAGTACTTC. As protein: CSVNQPGQGGYEQYF.